The present TCR beta chain was sequenced within a study of blood T cell repertoires in COVID-19. Background on the study: Samples taken during acute and convalescent COVID-19 were collected in the United States, Italy and Spain.

Original methodology: How many nucleated cells were present was estimated from reference gene primer amplification. The table came from immunoSEQ multiplex PCR; TCRdb's copy has only in-frame clones and leaves some out. That table supplies the V and J calls and clone size; D and trimming were determined from the DNA. The sample lists around 100,000 clones, 90% occurring once. In germline, CDR1 is SGDLS, CDR2 YYNGEE. The V segment lost 2 bases and the J segment 5 bases; nucleotides outside the gene matches: 8. The CDR3 covers 15 residues. Sequencing was performed on peripheral blood. The J gene is TRBJ2-3, the V gene TRBV9; 7 bases map to TRBD1. This sequence was found in a man aged 45-65 years with acute or convalescent COVID-19. CDR3 region: CASSVEGARGDTQYF. CDR3 DNA: TGTGCCAGCAGCGTTGAGGGGGCCCGGGGAGATACGCAGTATTTT. The full variable domain, rest sourced from reference TRBV9 and TRBJ2-3, is DSGVTQTPKHLITATGQRVTLRCSPRSGDLSVYWYQQSLDQGLQFLIQYYNGEERAKGNILERFSAQQFPDLHSELNLSSLELGDSALYFCASSVEGARGDTQYFGPGTRLTVL.